The 8 T cell receptor beta chains below all came from one sample that was sequenced in a study of OX40 agonist ivuxolimab in advanced cancers. TCRdb's table, derived via immunoSEQ multiplex PCR, lists solely in-frame clones and lacks some. Of 17,000 or so clones in the sample, roughly nine tenths were seen once. Sequencing was performed on CD4+ or CD8+ T cells sorted from blood, taken in a trial of the OX40 agonist ivuxolimab. These receptors all stem from an adult with an advanced solid tumor such as melanoma, head and neck, liver or kidney cancer.

V usage is TRBV7-9 and J usage is TRBJ2-2, with 8 bases lining up with TRBD1. J gave up 5 bases and V 5 bases, and 7 bases lay outside the gene matches. The CDR3 totals 15 residues. Germline V gene lookup returns CDR1 SEHNR and CDR2 FQNEAQ (reference sequence). The CDR3 reads CASSPGTGRTGELFF. Here the CDR3 DNA reads TGTGCCAGCAGCCCGGGGACAGGACGGACCGGGGAGCTGTTTTTT.

The V gene is TRBV6-7, the J gene TRBJ1-1; D gene uncertain. TRBV6-7 is an ORF, with its function uncertain. The germline V and J ends were trimmed by 0 bases and 0 bases, with 2 bases remaining between them. The CDR3 consists of 13 residues. Here the CDR3 reads CASSYSMNTEAFF. The CDR3 bases are TGTGCCAGCAGTTACTCGATGAACACTGAAGCTTTCTTT.

V and J are TRBV10-1 and TRBJ2-6; 9 bases line up with TRBD2. V lost 8 bases to trimming and J lost 2 bases; unmatched junction nucleotides: 16. The CDR3 is 19 amino acids. Germline V CDR1 and CDR2: WNHNN, SYGVQD (reference sequence). CDR3 nucleotides: TGCGCCAGCCAGCGGAGGTACTTAGCGGGAGCGGCTGGGGCCAACGTCCTGACTTTC. Its translation: CASQRRYLAGAAGANVLTF.

The chain uses TRBV27 and TRBJ2-7; no definite D call. Germline loops: CDR1 MNHEY, CDR2 SMNVEV (reference sequence). The CDR3 extends over 13 amino acids. Deletions cut 5 bases from V and 1 base from J, with 9 bases between. The CDR3 sequence: CASSPVISYEQYF. The CDR3 DNA follows: TGTGCCAGCAGTCCAGTGATATCCTACGAGCAGTACTTC.

This chain uses TRBV7-2 with TRBJ1-3; D unresolved. This CDR3 has 14 residues. V was pared by 5 bases and J by 0 bases, with 8 bases between. CDR1 and CDR2 from the germline V gene are SGHTA and FQGNSA. DNA for the CDR3: TGTGCCAGCAGCCCCGACCACTCTGGAAACACCATATATTTT. Protein sequence: CASSPDHSGNTIYF. Drawing the rest from reference TRBV7-2 and TRBJ1-3, the complete variable domain is GAGVSQSPSNKVTEKGKDVELRCDPISGHTALYWYRQSLGQGLEFLIYFQGNSAPDKSGLPSDRFSAERTGGSVSTLTIQRTQQEDSAVYLCASSPDHSGNTIYFGEGSWLTVV.

V usage is TRBV7-6 and J usage is TRBJ1-3, with 7 bases lining up with TRBD1. Germline values: CDR1 SGHVS, CDR2 FNYEAQ. The CDR3 covers 17 residues. V shed 5 bases, J shed 0 bases, and the junction held 10 bases outside the gene matches. The CDR3 spells CASSVRGTDYSGNTIYF. The CDR3 DNA reads as TGTGCCAGCAGCGTAAGAGGGACAGACTACTCTGGAAACACCATATATTTT.

V is TRBV28 and J is TRBJ2-7; a weak D match, TRBD2 (5 bases). The CDR3 loop spans 11 amino acids. V was clipped by 11 bases and J by 3 bases, with 11 bases between them. Germline CDR1 and CDR2: MDHEN and SYDVKM. CDR3 sequence: CAAGRDYEQYF. CDR3 sequence (DNA): TGTGCCGCGGGTAGAGACTACGAGCAGTACTTC.

This clone showed up many times. This rearrangement joins TRBV14 to TRBJ2-3; D gene unclear. The CDR3 is made up of 13 amino acids. V lost 2 bases and J lost 3, with 6 bases in between. Germline V gives CDR1 SGHDN, CDR2 FVKESK. In nucleotides, the CDR3 is TGTGCCAGCAGCCAAATCTTGACAGATACGCAGTATTTT. Residues: CASSQILTDTQYF.